This T cell receptor beta chain was documented in a study of memory CD4+ T cells and cytomegalovirus serostatus. About the study: Donors were healthy Belgian adults, several CMV seropositive and around 23 seronegative.

Points from the study as a whole: Of approximately 160 reported CMV TCRbeta sequences, 55 to 80 were found in memory CD4+ repertoires.

The junction had 9 bases not matched to a gene; V was cut back by 6 bases and J by 4 bases. Germline V gene sequence: CDR1 LGHNA, CDR2 YNFKEQ. This CDR3 has 15 amino acids. Produced via immunoSEQ multiplex PCR; TCRdb's table is partial and in-frame only. Of around 60,000 clones listed, over 60% are singletons. Details on this clone: Its antigen is not identified.

The sort gate was single viable CD3+CD4+CD8-CD45RO+ cells for memory CD4+ T cells. Serum IgG to CMV pp150, pp28, p38 and p52 defined serostatus. Positive selection with CD4 microbeads enriched total CD4+ T cells. The sequenced sample consisted of memory CD4+ T cells from blood. The origin of this receptor is an adult in good health and CMV-seronegative. V gene TRBV4-2 combines with J gene TRBJ2-1; 7 positions match TRBD2. The CDR3 DNA is TGTGCCAGCAGACCTAGCGGACAAACGTACAATGAGCAGTTCTTC. Encoded protein: CASRPSGQTYNEQFF.